Following are 3 T cell receptor beta chains from one sample sequenced in a study of T cells in narcolepsy. Data came from immunoSEQ multiplex PCR; TCRdb stores just in-frame clones and leaves some out. Here the sample spans about 24,000 clones, 75% to 90% being singletons. The material sequenced was CD45RA- memory CD4+ T cells from PBMCs. Every receptor here comes from a human donor with narcolepsy.

This clone was observed a single time. This chain connects TRBV9 to TRBJ2-1; 10 bases agree with TRBD2. Germline CDR1 is SGDLS and CDR2 is YYNGEE. The CDR3 is 19 amino acids. V lost 0 bases to trimming and J lost 6 bases; unmatched junction nucleotides: 15. The CDR3 DNA reads as TGTGCCAGCAGCGTAGTGGAGCTGCTAGCGGGAGATCGGGGCAATGAGCAGTTCTTC. Its translation is CASSVVELLAGDRGNEQFF.

This rearrangement joins TRBV5-1 to TRBJ2-7; perhaps TRBD1 as D (6 bases). The CDR3 covers 15 residues. In germline, CDR1 is SGHRS, CDR2 YFSETQ. With 0 bases removed from V and 3 bases from J, the gap between germline ends came to 13 bases. The CDR3 reads CASSLDGGGHYEQYF. In nucleotides, the CDR3 is TGCGCCAGCAGCTTGGACGGTGGGGGCCACTACGAGCAGTACTTC. The complete variable domain, with remaining parts taken from reference TRBV5-1 and TRBJ2-7, reads KAGVTQTPRYLIKTRGQQVTLSCSPISGHRSVSWYQQTPGQGLQFLFEYFSETQRNKGNFPGRFSGRQFSNSRSEMNVSTLELGDSALYLCASSLDGGGHYEQYFGPGTRLTVT.

J is TRBJ2-1 and V is TRBV25-1; D possibly corresponds to TRBD2 (5 bases). The CDR3 runs to 14 residues. CDR1 and CDR2 (germline): MGHDK, SYGVNS. Deletions cut 3 bases from V and 3 bases from J, with 9 bases between. CDR3 bases: TGTGCCAGCAGTGAGGAGGCAGGCTACAATGAGCAGTTCTTC. Translation: CASSEEAGYNEQFF.